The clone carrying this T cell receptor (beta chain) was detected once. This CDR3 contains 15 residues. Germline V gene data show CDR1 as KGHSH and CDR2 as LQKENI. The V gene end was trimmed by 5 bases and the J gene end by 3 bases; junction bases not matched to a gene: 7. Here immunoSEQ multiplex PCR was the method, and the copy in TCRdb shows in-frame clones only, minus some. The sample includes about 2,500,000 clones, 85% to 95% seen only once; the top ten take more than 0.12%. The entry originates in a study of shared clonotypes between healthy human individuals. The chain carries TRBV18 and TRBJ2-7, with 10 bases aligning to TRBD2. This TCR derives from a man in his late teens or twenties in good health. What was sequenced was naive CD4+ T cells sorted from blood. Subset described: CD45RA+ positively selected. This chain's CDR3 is CASSGYGLADYEQYF. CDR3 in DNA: TGTGCCAGCTCAGGTTATGGACTAGCGGACTACGAGCAGTACTTC.